These T cell receptor beta chains were read from a single sample in a study of technical replicates of blood from a few donors. Sequencing used immunoSEQ multiplex PCR; TCRdb keeps in-frame clones, though not all of them. In the table there are about 72,000 clones, about 95% of which are singletons. Sequencing input: T cells isolated from PBMCs. The receptors derive from a human donor in good health. The conserved cysteine and the conserved F or W are not part of the CDR3 here.

V	J	CDR3
TRBV18	TRBJ2-5	ASSPPDRRETQY
TRBV19	TRBJ2-3	ASSISPSGGGIDTQY
TRBV9	TRBJ2-4	ASSVGGSSKNIQY
TRBV5-1	TRBJ1-4	ASSFAQEGEKLF
TRBV5-1	TRBJ2-1	ASSPGQANEQF
TRBV6-5	TRBJ1-2	ASRREVSGGYT
TRBV6-5	TRBJ1-5	ASSYPGQGKNQPQH
TRBV4-1	TRBJ2-2	ASRRLAGTGELF
TRBV7-9	TRBJ1-1	ASSLGQHGKNTEAF
TRBV5-1	TRBJ2-3	ASSFWGRDTQY
TRBV28	TRBJ2-3	ASAGTTDTQY
TRBV5-8	TRBJ1-5	ASSLAARQGALEGQPQH
TRBV30	TRBJ1-2	AWRGTGWYGYT
TRBV7-2	TRBJ2-3	ASSHSGYTDTQY
TRBV25-1	TRBJ2-1	ASSALPGVEQF
TRBV27	TRBJ1-2	ASTSTGQGFYGYT
TRBV7-9	TRBJ1-4	ASSSLRQGRNEKLF
TRBV5-4	TRBJ2-7	ASSLAAGSDYEQY
TRBV7-9	TRBJ2-1	ASSLVLLGVGNEQF
TRBV6-5	TRBJ1-2	ASSYSARGNYGYT
TRBV2	TRBJ1-1	ASSEVGGGVRTEAF
TRBV6-1	TRBJ1-5	ASEEDGEWDQPQH
TRBV4-1	TRBJ1-1	ASSLQTGGIPNTEAF
TRBV7-9	TRBJ2-1	ASTTLLARVGEQF